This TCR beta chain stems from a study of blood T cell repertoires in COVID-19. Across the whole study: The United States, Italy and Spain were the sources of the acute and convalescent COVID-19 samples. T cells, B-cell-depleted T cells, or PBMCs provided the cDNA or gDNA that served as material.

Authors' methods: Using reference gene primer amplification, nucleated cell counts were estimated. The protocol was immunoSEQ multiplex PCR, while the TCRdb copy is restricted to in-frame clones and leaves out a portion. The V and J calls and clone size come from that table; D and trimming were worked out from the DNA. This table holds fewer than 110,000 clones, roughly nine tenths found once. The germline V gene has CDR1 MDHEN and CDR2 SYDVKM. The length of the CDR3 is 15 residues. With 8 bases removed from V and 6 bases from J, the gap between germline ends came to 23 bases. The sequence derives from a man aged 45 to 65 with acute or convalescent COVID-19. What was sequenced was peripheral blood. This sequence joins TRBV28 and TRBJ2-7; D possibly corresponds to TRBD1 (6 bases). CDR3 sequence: CASRNRAFISGEQYF. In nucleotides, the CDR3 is TGTGCCAGCCGCAACAGGGCTTTTATATCGGGCGAGCAGTACTTC.